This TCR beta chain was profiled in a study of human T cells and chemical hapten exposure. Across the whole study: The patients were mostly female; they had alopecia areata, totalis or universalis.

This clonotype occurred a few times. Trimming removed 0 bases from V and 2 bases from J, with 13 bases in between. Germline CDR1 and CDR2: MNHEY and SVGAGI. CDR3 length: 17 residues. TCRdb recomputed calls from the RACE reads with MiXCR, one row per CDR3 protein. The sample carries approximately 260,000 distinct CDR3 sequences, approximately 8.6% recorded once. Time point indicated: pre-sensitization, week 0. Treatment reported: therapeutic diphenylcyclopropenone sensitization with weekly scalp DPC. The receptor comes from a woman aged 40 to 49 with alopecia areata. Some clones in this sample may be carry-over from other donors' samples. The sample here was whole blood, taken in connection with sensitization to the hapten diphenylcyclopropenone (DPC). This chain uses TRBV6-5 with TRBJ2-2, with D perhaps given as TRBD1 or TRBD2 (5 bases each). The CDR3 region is CASSYSMRGTNTGELFF. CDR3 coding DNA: TGTGCCAGCAGTTACTCGATGAGGGGCACTAACACCGGGGAGCTGTTTTTT.